Each of the 20 T cell receptor beta chains below was sequenced from the same sample in a study of blood T cell repertoires in COVID-19. Only in-frame clones appear in the TCRdb table, and some are missing; sequencing was by immunoSEQ multiplex PCR. The top ten clones hold around 7.6% of a sample with about 26,000 clones, approximately 87% of them seen once. Sequencing used peripheral blood. These receptors came from a human donor in a cohort sampled during active COVID-19.

The rearrangement links TRBV4-2 to TRBJ2-5, with D possibly matching TRBD2 (7 bases). Germline V CDR1 and CDR2: LGHNA, YNFKEQ. This CDR3 region has 16 residues. Trimming took off 0 bases at V and 6 bases at J, with 17 bases between the two ends. The CDR3 bases are TGTGCCAGCAGCCAAGAGAACCGGGGGGCGAGACAGACCCAGTACTTC. Its protein product is CASSQENRGARQTQYF.

The J gene is TRBJ2-7, the V gene TRBV5-4; 8 nucleotides match TRBD2. J gave up 1 base and V 0 bases, and 3 bases lay outside the gene matches. The CDR3 contains 15 residues. Germline V gives CDR1 SGHNT, CDR2 YYREEE (reference sequence). The CDR3 reads CASSLGSGGSYEQYF. In DNA, the CDR3 is TGTGCCAGCAGCTTGGGGAGCGGGGGATCCTACGAGCAGTACTTC. The variable domain in full, with the rest retrieved from reference TRBV5-4 and TRBJ2-7, is ETGVTQSPTHLIKTRGQQVTLRCSSQSGHNTVSWYQQALGQGPQFIFQYYREEENGRGNFPPRFSGLQFPNYSSELNVNALELDDSALYLCASSLGSGGSYEQYFGPGTRLTVT.

The CDR3 sequence: CASSPLAGGYNEQFF. The CDR3 bases are TGTGCCAGTAGTCCCCTGGCGGGAGGCTACAATGAGCAGTTCTTC. The chain employs TRBV19 and TRBJ2-1; TRBD2 matches at 8 bases. This CDR3 is built from 15 residues. With 5 bases clipped from V and 3 bases from J, the junction kept 6 bases outside the gene matches. CDR1 and CDR2 (germline): LNHDA, SQIVND (reference sequence).

This clone occurred once. The V gene is TRBV4-1, the J gene TRBJ2-1; TRBD2 matches 8 bases. Germline values: CDR1 MGHRA, CDR2 YSYEKL. V shed 3 bases, J shed 11 bases, and the junction held 6 bases outside the gene matches. The CDR3 runs 13 residues. DNA of the CDR3: TGCGCCAGCAGCCAGGTGGGCGGGGGGAAGCAGTTCTTC. It codes for CASSQVGGGKQFF.

This clone has just one count. This chain connects TRBV4-1 to TRBJ2-1; the match to TRBD2 covers 9 bases. Germline values: CDR1 MGHRA, CDR2 YSYEKL. The CDR3 covers 15 residues. The ends lost 3 bases at V and 2 bases at J; junction bases unmatched: 2. CDR3 bases: TGCGCCAGCAGCCATCGACTAGCGGCCTACAATGAGCAGTTCTTC. Its translation: CASSHRLAAYNEQFF.

The chain has TRBV5-4 and TRBJ2-7, with unresolved D. V was cut by 0 bases and J by 6 bases, with 13 bases left in between. The CDR3 is made up of 14 amino acids. Germline lookup yields CDR1 SGHNT and CDR2 YYREEE (reference sequence). The CDR3 DNA follows: TGTGCCAGCAGCTTGGCTGCCGGTCGTGGCGAGCAGTACTTC. Translating it yields CASSLAAGRGEQYF.

The chain uses TRBV28 and TRBJ1-1; 9 bases agree with TRBD1. The length of the CDR3 is 12 residues. V was pared by 10 bases and J by 7 bases, with 7 bases of the junction left unmatched. Looked up from germline, CDR1 is MDHEN and CDR2 is SYDVKM. The chain's CDR3 is CATSGTGFEAFF. The CDR3, as DNA: TGTGCCACTTCCGGGACAGGGTTTGAAGCTTTCTTT.

The rearrangement links TRBV9 to TRBJ1-2; D uncertain. The V gene lost 4 bases and the J gene lost 1 base, with 14 bases spanning the gap. The CDR3 extends over 15 amino acids. CDR1 and CDR2 from the germline V gene are SGDLS and YYNGEE. The CDR3 is CASSPTDTNNYGYTF. Written as DNA, the CDR3 is TGTGCCAGCAGCCCGACCGACACGAATAACTATGGCTACACCTTC.

The chain joins TRBV28 to TRBJ2-3, with 8 bases identical to TRBD1. V lost 5 bases to trimming and J lost 10 bases; unmatched junction nucleotides: 5. The CDR3 length is 12 residues. Germline V gene data show CDR1 as MDHEN and CDR2 as SYDVKM. In DNA, the CDR3 is TGTGCCAGCAGTAACCGGGACAGGTCGCAGTATTTT. Encoded protein: CASSNRDRSQYF.

The V call is TRBV5-4, the J call TRBJ2-7, with D possibly TRBD2 on 6 matching bases. Trimming pared 5 bases from V and 3 bases from J, leaving 15 bases between. Per the germline V gene, CDR1 is SGHNT and CDR2 is YYREEE (reference sequence). The CDR3 spans 14 residues. CDR3 amino acids: CASSSGGVSYEQYF. The CDR3 DNA sequence: TGTGCCAGCAGTTCCGGAGGGGTAAGCTACGAGCAGTACTTC.

This chain links TRBV3-1 (or the pseudogene TRBV3-2) with TRBJ1-5; D may be TRBD1 (6 bases). The CDR3 runs 21 residues. V gave up 1 base and J gave up 0 bases, with 25 bases separating them. Germline-derived CDR1 and CDR2 are LGHDT and YNNKEL (reference sequence). The CDR3 is CASSQVYREAGERHSNQPQHF. The CDR3 DNA is TGTGCCAGCAGCCAAGTATATAGAGAGGCAGGGGAGCGGCATAGCAATCAGCCCCAGCATTTT.

The gene calls are TRBV6-5 and TRBJ2-7; TRBD1 might be the D (6 bases). Trimming removed 6 bases from V and 3 bases from J, with 15 bases in between. Germline V gives CDR1 MNHEY, CDR2 SVGAGI. The CDR3 is 14 amino acids. CDR3 in DNA: TGTGCCAGCAGGCAACCACAGGGTAACTACGAGCAGTACTTC. Amino acids: CASRQPQGNYEQYF.

The chain carries TRBV6-5 and TRBJ1-4; 7 bases are a match to TRBD1. The germline V gene has CDR1 MNHEY and CDR2 SVGAGI. J gave up 6 bases and V 8 bases, and 12 bases lay outside the gene matches. CDR3 size: 15 residues. CDR3 sequence (DNA): TGTGCCAGCTCCCCCAACAGGGGAGGCCATGAAAAACTGTTTTTT. This encodes CASSPNRGGHEKLFF.

The chain carries TRBV10-3 and TRBJ1-2; TRBD1 agrees at 8 bases. Germline CDR1 is ENHRY and CDR2 is SYGVKD. This CDR3 region has 13 residues. Trimming removed 3 bases from V and 7 bases from J; junction bases left unmatched: 4. CDR3 sequence reads: CAISDGQGGGYTF. The CDR3 bases are TGTGCCATCAGTGACGGACAGGGAGGTGGCTACACCTTC.

The chain links TRBV18 to TRBJ2-4, with TRBD2 matching over 11 bases. The V gene end was trimmed by 3 bases and the J gene end by 9 bases; junction bases not matched to a gene: 13. CDR3 length equals 17 residues. Germline lookup yields CDR1 KGHSH and CDR2 LQKENI. The CDR3, as DNA: TGTGCCAGCTCACCCTATCCCGGGACTAGCGGCGACGGCATTCAGTACTTC. This encodes CASSPYPGTSGDGIQYF.

The chain employs TRBV7-2 and TRBJ2-1, with D perhaps TRBD2 (6 bases). The CDR3 totals 15 residues. The ends were cut back, 5 bases at V and 0 bases at J, with 11 bases in the middle. Per germline, CDR1 SGHTA and CDR2 FQGNSA. The CDR3 loop is CASSPLGGSYNEQFF. The CDR3 DNA is TGTGCCAGCAGCCCCTTGGGAGGCTCCTACAATGAGCAGTTCTTC.

The rearrangement joins TRBV4-3 to TRBJ1-2; 7 bases agree with TRBD1. The ends lost 0 bases at V and 4 bases at J; junction bases unmatched: 5. The CDR3 is made up of 15 amino acids. Germline V gene lookup returns CDR1 LGHNA and CDR2 YSLEER. The CDR3 spells CASSQDSDRAYGYTF. In DNA, the CDR3 is TGCGCCAGCAGCCAAGACTCCGACAGGGCCTATGGCTACACCTTC.

The chain joins TRBV18 to TRBJ2-7, with 14 bases identical to TRBD2. The germline CDR1 and CDR2 sequences are KGHSH and LQKENI. The CDR3 sequence is 17 residues long. Trimming took 3 bases from V and 6 from J; bases not matched to a gene: 10. The DNA of the CDR3 is TGTGCCAGCTCACCCGGACTAGCGGGAGGACGTGAGTTCGAGCAGTACTTC. The encoded protein is CASSPGLAGGREFEQYF. The whole variable domain, remainder taken from reference TRBV18 and TRBJ2-7, is NAGVMQNPRHLVRRRGQEARLRCSPMKGHSHVYWYRQLPEEGLKFMVYLQKENIIDESGMPKERFSAEFPKEGPSILRIQQVVRGDSAAYFCASSPGLAGGREFEQYFGPGTRLTVT.

The CDR3 sequence is CSVFLGSEKLFF. DNA of the CDR3: TGCAGTGTATTCCTTGGGAGCGAAAAACTGTTTTTT. The rearrangement links TRBV29-1 to TRBJ1-4; D ambiguous. CDR3 length equals 12 residues. The germline gives CDR1 SQVTM, CDR2 ANQGSEA. The full variable domain, in which reference TRBV29-1 and TRBJ1-4 provide the parts outside the CDR3, is SAVISQKPSRDICQRGTSLTIQCQVDSQVTMMFWYRQQPGQSLTLIATANQGSEATYESGFVIDKFPISRPNLTFSTLTVSNMSPEDSSIYLCSVFLGSEKLFFGSGTQLSVL.

The chain joins TRBV24-1 to TRBJ2-3, with 10 nucleotides matching TRBD2. This CDR3 contains 16 residues. Trimming cost V 5 bases and J 4 bases; bases outside gene matches: 8. Germline V gene sequence: CDR1 KGHDR, CDR2 SFDVKD. The CDR3 coding sequence is TGTGCCACCAGTGCCGGGACTAGCGCCGCCGCAGATACGCAGTATTTT. Translation gives CATSAGTSAAADTQYF.